Sequencing of this T cell receptor beta chain was carried out in a study of cytomegalovirus exposure and HLA in healthy donors. Across the whole study: Genotyping of some 390 donors showed that around 81% belonged to the Caucasian-associated ancestry cluster.

CDR1 and CDR2 (germline): MNHEY, SVGAGI. This CDR3 has 14 residues. Trimming cost V 4 bases and J 7 bases; bases outside gene matches: 9. The PCR had 60 Vbeta and 13 Jbeta primers. Data came from immunoSEQ multiplex PCR; TCRdb stores just in-frame clones and leaves some out. Of roughly 110,000 clones in the sample, about 84% are singletons; the top ten hold around 2.3%. The V and J genes are TRBV6-5 and TRBJ1-2; 7 positions agree with TRBD1. This sequence was found in a man aged 25 to 45 in good health and CMV-seronegative. Sequencing was carried out using PBMCs. For the CDR3, the DNA is TGTGCCAGCAGTTCCCCGACAGGGTTCGCTGGCTACACCTTC. Encoded protein: CASSSPTGFAGYTF.